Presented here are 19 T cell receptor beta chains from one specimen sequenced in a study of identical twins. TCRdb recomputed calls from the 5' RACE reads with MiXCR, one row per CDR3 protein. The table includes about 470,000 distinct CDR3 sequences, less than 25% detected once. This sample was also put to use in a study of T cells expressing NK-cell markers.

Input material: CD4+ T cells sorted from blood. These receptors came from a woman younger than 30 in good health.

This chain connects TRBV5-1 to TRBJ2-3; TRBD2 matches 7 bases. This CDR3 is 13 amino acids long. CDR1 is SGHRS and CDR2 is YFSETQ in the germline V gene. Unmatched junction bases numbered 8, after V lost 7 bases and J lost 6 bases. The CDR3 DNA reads TGCGCCAGCCGAGCGGGGAAAGGGGATACGCAGTATTTT. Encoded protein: CASRAGKGDTQYF. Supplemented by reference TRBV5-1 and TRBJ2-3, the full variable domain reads KAGVTQTPRYLIKTRGQQVTLSCSPISGHRSVSWYQQTPGQGLQFLFEYFSETQRNKGNFPGRFSGRQFSNSRSEMNVSTLELGDSALYLCASRAGKGDTQYFGPGTRLTVL.

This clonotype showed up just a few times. CDR3 DNA sequence: TGTGCCAGCAGTGAGGCCCGGAATAACTATGGCTACACCTTC. Encoded protein: CASSEARNNYGYTF. The chain combines TRBV6-1 with TRBJ1-2; D remains unclear. The V and J ends lost 3 bases and 1 base respectively, with 9 bases between them. Germline assignment: CDR1 MNHNS and CDR2 SASEGT. This CDR3 contains 14 residues.

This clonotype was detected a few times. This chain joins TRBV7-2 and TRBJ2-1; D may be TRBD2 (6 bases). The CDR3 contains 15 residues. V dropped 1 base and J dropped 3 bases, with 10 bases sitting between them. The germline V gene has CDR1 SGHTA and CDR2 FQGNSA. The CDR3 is CASSLGGANYNEQFF. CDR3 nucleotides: TGTGCCAGCAGCTTAGGCGGGGCCAACTACAATGAGCAGTTCTTC.

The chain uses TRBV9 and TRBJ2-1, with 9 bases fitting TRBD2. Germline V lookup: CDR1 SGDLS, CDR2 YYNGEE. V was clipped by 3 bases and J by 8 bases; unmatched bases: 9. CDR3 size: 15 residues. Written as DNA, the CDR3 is TGTGCCAGCAGCGCGGGAGGGACTAGCTTAGATGAGCAGTTCTTC. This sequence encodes CASSAGGTSLDEQFF.

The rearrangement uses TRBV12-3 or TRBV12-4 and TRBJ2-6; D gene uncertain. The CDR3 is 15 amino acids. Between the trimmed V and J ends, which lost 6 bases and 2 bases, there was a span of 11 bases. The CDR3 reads CASRPLRTGANVLTF. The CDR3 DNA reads TGTGCCAGCAGACCGCTACGAACTGGGGCCAACGTCCTGACTTTC.

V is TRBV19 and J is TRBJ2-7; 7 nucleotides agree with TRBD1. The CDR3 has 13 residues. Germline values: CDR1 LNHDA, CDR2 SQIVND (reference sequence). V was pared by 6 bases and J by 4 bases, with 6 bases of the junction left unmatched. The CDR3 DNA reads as TGTGCCAGTAGCCGGGACAGCAATTACGAGCAGTACTTC. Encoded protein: CASSRDSNYEQYF. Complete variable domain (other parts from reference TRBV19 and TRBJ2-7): DGGITQSPKYLFRKEGQNVTLSCEQNLNHDAMYWYRQDPGQGLRLIYYSQIVNDFQKGDIAEGYSVSREKKESFPLTVTSAQKNPTAFYLCASSRDSNYEQYFGPGTRLTVT.

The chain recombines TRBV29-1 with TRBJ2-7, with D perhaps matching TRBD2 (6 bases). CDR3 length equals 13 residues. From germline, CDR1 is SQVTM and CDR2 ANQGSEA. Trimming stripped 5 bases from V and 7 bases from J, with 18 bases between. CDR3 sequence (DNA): TGCAGCGTTAAACTGGGCGGGACCCATGAGCAGTACTTC. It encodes CSVKLGGTHEQYF.

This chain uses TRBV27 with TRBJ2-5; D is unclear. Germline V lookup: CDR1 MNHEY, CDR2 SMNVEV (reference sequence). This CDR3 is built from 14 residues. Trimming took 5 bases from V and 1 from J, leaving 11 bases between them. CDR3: CASSQNSPQETQYF. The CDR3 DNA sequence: TGTGCCAGCAGTCAGAACAGTCCCCAAGAGACCCAGTACTTC.

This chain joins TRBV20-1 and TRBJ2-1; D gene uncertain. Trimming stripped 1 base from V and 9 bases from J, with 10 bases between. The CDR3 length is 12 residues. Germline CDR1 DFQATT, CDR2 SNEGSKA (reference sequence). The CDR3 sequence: CSARGVGGEQFF. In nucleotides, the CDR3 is TGCAGTGCTAGAGGGGTAGGCGGTGAGCAGTTCTTC.

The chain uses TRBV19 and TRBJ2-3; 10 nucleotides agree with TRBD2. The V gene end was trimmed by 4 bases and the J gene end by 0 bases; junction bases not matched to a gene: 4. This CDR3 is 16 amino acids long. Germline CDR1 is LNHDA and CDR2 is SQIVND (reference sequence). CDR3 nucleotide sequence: TGTGCCAGTAGTACGCCTAGCGGGAGAAGCACAGATACGCAGTATTTT. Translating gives CASSTPSGRSTDTQYF. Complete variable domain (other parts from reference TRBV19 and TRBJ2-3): DGGITQSPKYLFRKEGQNVTLSCEQNLNHDAMYWYRQDPGQGLRLIYYSQIVNDFQKGDIAEGYSVSREKKESFPLTVTSAQKNPTAFYLCASSTPSGRSTDTQYFGPGTRLTVL.

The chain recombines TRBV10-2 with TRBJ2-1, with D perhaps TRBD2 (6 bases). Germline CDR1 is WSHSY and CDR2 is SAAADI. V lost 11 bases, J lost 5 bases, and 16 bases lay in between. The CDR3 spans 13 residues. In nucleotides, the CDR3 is TGCGCCGCCCGTGGGACTTTCAACAATGAGCAGTTCTTC. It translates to CAARGTFNNEQFF.

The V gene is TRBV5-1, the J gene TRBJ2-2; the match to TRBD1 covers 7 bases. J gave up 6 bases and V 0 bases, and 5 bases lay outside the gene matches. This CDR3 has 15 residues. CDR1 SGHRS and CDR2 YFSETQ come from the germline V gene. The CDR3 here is CASSLEGAAAGELFF. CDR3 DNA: TGCGCCAGCAGCTTGGAGGGGGCGGCCGCCGGGGAGCTGTTTTTT. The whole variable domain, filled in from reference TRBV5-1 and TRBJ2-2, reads KAGVTQTPRYLIKTRGQQVTLSCSPISGHRSVSWYQQTPGQGLQFLFEYFSETQRNKGNFPGRFSGRQFSNSRSEMNVSTLELGDSALYLCASSLEGAAAGELFFGEGSRLTVL.

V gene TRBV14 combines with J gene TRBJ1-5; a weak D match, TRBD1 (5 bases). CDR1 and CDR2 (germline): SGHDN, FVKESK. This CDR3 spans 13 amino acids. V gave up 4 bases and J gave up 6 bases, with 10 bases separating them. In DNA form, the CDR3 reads TGTGCCAGCAGCCCAGGGTCGGCTCAGCCCCAGCATTTT. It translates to CASSPGSAQPQHF.

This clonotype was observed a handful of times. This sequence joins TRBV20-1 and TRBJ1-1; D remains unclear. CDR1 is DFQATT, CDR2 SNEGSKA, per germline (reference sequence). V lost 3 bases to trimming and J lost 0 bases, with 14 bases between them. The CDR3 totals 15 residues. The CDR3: CSASTAEAMNTEAFF. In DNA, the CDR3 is TGCAGTGCTAGCACGGCAGAAGCCATGAACACTGAAGCTTTCTTT.

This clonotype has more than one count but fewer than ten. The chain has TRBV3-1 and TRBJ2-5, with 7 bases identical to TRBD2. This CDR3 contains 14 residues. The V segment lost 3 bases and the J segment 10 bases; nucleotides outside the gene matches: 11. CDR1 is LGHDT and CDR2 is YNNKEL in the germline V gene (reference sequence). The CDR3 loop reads CASSHRRTRWDQYF. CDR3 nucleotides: TGTGCCAGCAGCCACCGGCGGACTAGGTGGGACCAGTACTTC.

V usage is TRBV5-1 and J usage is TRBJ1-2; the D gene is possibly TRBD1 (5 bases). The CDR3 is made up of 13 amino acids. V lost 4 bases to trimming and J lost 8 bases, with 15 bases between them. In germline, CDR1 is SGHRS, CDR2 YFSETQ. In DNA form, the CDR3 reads TGCGCCAGCAGCCGAACTGGGGGAGGAGGCTACACCTTC. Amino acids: CASSRTGGGGYTF.

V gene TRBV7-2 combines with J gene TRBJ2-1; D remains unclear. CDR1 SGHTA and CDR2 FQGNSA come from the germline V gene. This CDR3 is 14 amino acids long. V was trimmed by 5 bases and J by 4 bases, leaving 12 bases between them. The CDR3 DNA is TGTGCCAGCAGCGTAGGTTCTCGATACAATGAGCAGTTCTTC. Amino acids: CASSVGSRYNEQFF.

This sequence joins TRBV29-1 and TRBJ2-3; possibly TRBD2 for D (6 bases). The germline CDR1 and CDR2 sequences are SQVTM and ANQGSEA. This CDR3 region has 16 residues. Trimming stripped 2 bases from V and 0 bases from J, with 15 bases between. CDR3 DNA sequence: TGCAGCGTTGAACGGAGATTGGCGGGGAGCACAGATACGCAGTATTTT. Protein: CSVERRLAGSTDTQYF.

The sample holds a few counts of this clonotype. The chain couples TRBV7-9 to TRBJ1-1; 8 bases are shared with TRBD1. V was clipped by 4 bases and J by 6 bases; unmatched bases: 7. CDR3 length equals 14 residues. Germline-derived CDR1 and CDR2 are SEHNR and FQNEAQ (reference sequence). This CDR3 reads CASSSQGARAEAFF. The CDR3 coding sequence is TGTGCCAGCAGCTCCCAGGGGGCGCGGGCTGAAGCTTTCTTT.